This TCR beta chain was recovered during a study of vaccination effects on CD4 cells after COVID-19. The wider study: Sampling occurred a median 72 days post second dose, range 14 to 241. Study findings and constraints: Missing from the study were early post-infection timepoints, and its convalescent patients were few.

In regard to this clone: Its antigen is not identified.

The data were produced by immunoSEQ multiplex PCR, yet TCRdb's version contains in-frame clones alone and is incomplete. The repertoire has over 80,000 clones, around 74% of them found once; the top ten carry about 1.2%. Antigen-specific CD4+ T cells were expanded (with viral peptide pools) by the ViraFEST assay ahead of sequencing. At the end of around 11 days of culture, CD4+ T cells were isolated. Either the mRNA-1273 or the BNT162b2 vaccine was given to participants as two doses. A few million PBMC per well were cultured with around 11 IU/ml IL-2 and around 9.4 ug/ml peptides. Each culture had half its medium swapped for IL-2 medium on days 3 and 7. The germline V and J ends were trimmed by 0 bases and 11 bases, with 13 bases remaining between them. This CDR3 is 13 amino acids long. Germline assignment: CDR1 MDHEN and CDR2 SYDVKM.

The sample here was CD4+ T cells from PBMCs cultured with HCoV-OC43 spike peptides, taken after COVID-19 vaccination. Noted subset: HCoV-OC43 spike overlapping peptide pool stimulation. The chain joins TRBV28 to TRBJ1-1; D is uncertain. This sequence originates from a human donor who received a COVID-19 vaccine. Here the CDR3 reads CASSLWGSGNAFF. In DNA form, the CDR3 reads TGTGCCAGCAGTTTATGGGGGTCGGGGAATGCTTTCTTT.